This is a list of T cell receptor beta chains from one sample in a study of cytomegalovirus exposure and HLA in healthy donors. Assay used: immunoSEQ multiplex PCR; TCRdb lists only in-frame clones, some missing. The sample has tens of thousands of clones. The sample consisted of PBMCs. The receptors stem from a middle-aged woman in good health and CMV-seronegative. CDR3s include the opening cysteine and the closing phenylalanine or tryptophan. A D gene is named only where the DNA matches it firmly.

>TRBJ2-3|TRBV28|TRBD2
CASSFETSADTQYF
TGTGCCAGCAGTTTCGAAACTAGCGCAGATACGCAGTATTTT
>TRBJ1-1|TRBV19|TRBD1
CASSMGQANTEAFF
TGTGCCAGTAGTATGGGACAGGCGAACACTGAAGCTTTCTTT
>TRBJ1-2|TRBV2|TRBD1
CASSTQGEEGYTF
TGTGCCAGCAGTACGCAGGGGGAGGAGGGCTACACCTTC
>TRBJ1-4|TRBV18|TRBD1
CASSHPGQGATKLFF
TGTGCCAGCTCCCATCCGGGACAGGGGGCAACGAAACTGTTTTTT
>TRBJ1-5|TRBV7-8|NA
CASSLGRRDQPQHF
TGTGCCAGCAGCTTAGGAAGGAGGGATCAGCCCCAGCATTTT
>TRBJ2-7|TRBV27|TRBD2
CASSSILAGGPYEQYF
TGTGCCAGCAGTTCGATACTAGCGGGAGGCCCCTACGAGCAGTACTTC
>TRBJ1-5|TRBV5-8|TRBD1
CASSLGDRGDQPQHF
TGTGCCAGCAGCTTGGGGGACAGGGGCGATCAGCCCCAGCATTTT
>TRBJ2-3|TRBV5-1|NA
CASSLTGSKGDTQYF
TGCGCCAGCAGCTTGACGGGATCAAAAGGAGATACGCAGTATTTT
>TRBJ1-1|TRBV7-9|NA
CASSFGQLNTEAFF
TGTGCCAGCAGCTTCGGACAGCTGAACACTGAAGCTTTCTTT
>TRBJ1-5|TRBV6-6|TRBD1
CASSYGTGESQPQHF
TGTGCCAGCAGTTACGGGACAGGGGAGTCTCAGCCCCAGCATTTT
>TRBJ2-7|TRBV6-5|NA
CASSGLGTFSYEQYF
TGTGCCAGCAGTGGTCTCGGGACATTCTCCTACGAGCAGTACTTC
>TRBJ1-2|TRBV25-1|TRBD1
CASSEMGQIANYGYTF
TGTGCCAGCAGTGAAATGGGACAGATAGCTAACTATGGCTACACCTTC
>TRBJ2-3|TRBV6-4|NA
CASSDSWARDTQYF
TGTGCCAGCAGTGACTCGTGGGCCAGGGATACGCAGTATTTT
>TRBJ2-7|TRBV5-1|NA
CASSLAGTYEQYF
TGCGCCAGCAGCTTGGCAGGGACCTACGAGCAGTACTTC
>TRBJ2-1|TRBV29-1|NA
CSVGLRGRSYNEQFF
TGCAGCGTGGGACTCCGCGGCCGCTCCTACAATGAGCAGTTCTTC
>TRBJ1-5|TRBV4-1|NA
CASRLTPVSNQPQHF
TGCGCCAGCAGACTGACACCAGTTAGCAATCAGCCCCAGCATTTT
>TRBJ2-2|TRBV19|NA
CASSINPGREAGELFF
TGTGCCAGTAGTATAAATCCCGGCAGGGAGGCCGGGGAGCTGTTTTTT
>TRBJ2-7|TRBV6-6|NA
CASSLRHAFYEQYF
TGTGCCAGCAGTTTAAGACACGCGTTCTACGAGCAGTACTTC
>TRBJ2-2|TRBV29-1|TRBD2
CSVVSSGGYNTGELFF
TGCAGCGTTGTGTCTAGCGGGGGATATAACACCGGGGAGCTGTTTTTT
>TRBJ1-2|TRBV5-4|NA
CASSPEYKGGGYTF
TGTGCCAGCAGTCCGGAGTATAAGGGAGGAGGCTACACCTTC
>TRBJ1-3|TRBV5-1|NA
CASSLGTAGNTIYF
TGCGCCAGCAGCTTGGGGACAGCCGGAAACACCATATATTTT
>TRBJ2-7|TRBV6-1|NA
CASAAHAYEQYF
TGTGCCTCGGCGGCCCACGCCTACGAGCAGTACTTC
>TRBJ2-4|TRBV28|NA
CASSTTGTAKNIQYF
TGTGCCAGCAGCACGACAGGCACGGCCAAAAACATTCAGTACTTC
>TRBJ2-7|TRBV5-4|NA
CASSLDSGISYEQYF
TGTGCCAGCAGCTTGGACAGCGGTATTTCCTACGAGCAGTACTTC
>TRBJ2-5|TRBV29-1|TRBD1
CSVVDRGETQYF
TGCAGCGTTGTCGACAGGGGGGAGACCCAGTACTTC
>TRBJ2-7|TRBV7-2|NA
CASSRIYGTGNEQYF
TGTGCCAGCAGCCGAATCTACGGTACAGGGAACGAGCAGTACTTC
>TRBJ2-7|TRBV27|NA
CASSLVGGYSYEQYF
TGTGCCAGCAGTTTAGTGGGAGGCTACTCCTACGAGCAGTACTTC
>TRBJ2-3|TRBV5-1|TRBD2
CASSPQLAGDTDTQYF
TGCGCCAGCAGCCCCCAACTAGCGGGAGACACAGATACGCAGTATTTT
>TRBJ1-5|TRBV18|NA
CASSPRQDTQPQHF
TGTGCCAGCTCACCACGGCAGGATACTCAGCCCCAGCATTTT
>TRBJ2-5|TRBV7-9|NA
CASSVAGDGETQYF
TGTGCCAGCAGCGTAGCAGGGGATGGGGAGACCCAGTACTTC
>TRBJ1-1|TRBV5-1|TRBD1
CASSAGTGALLNTEAFF
TGCGCCAGCAGCGCAGGGACAGGGGCCCTACTGAACACTGAAGCTTTCTTT
>TRBJ2-7|TRBV29-1|TRBD1
CSVAVDRAYEQYF
TGCAGCGTTGCTGTCGACAGGGCCTACGAGCAGTACTTC
>TRBJ2-7|TRBV6-5|TRBD2
CASSPSGRADLEQYF
TGTGCCAGCAGTCCTAGCGGGAGGGCCGATCTCGAGCAGTACTTC
>TRBJ1-1|TRBV6-4|NA
CASSERGMNTEAFF
TGTGCCAGCAGTGAGAGGGGGATGAACACTGAAGCTTTCTTT
>TRBJ2-3|TRBV5-4|NA
CATGRGSEDTQYF
TGTGCCACCGGAAGAGGGAGTGAGGATACGCAGTATTTT
>TRBJ1-5|TRBV29-1|TRBD1
CSARGGQGDDQPQHF
TGCAGCGCTAGAGGGGGACAGGGGGATGATCAGCCCCAGCATTTT
>TRBJ1-4|TRBV4-2|NA
CASSQDKGGDNEKLFF
TGTGCCAGCAGCCAAGATAAGGGGGGGGATAATGAAAAACTGTTTTTT
>TRBJ2-7|TRBV9|NA
CASSAGTGIIYEQYF
TGTGCCAGCAGCGCAGGGACTGGGATAATTTACGAGCAGTACTTC
>TRBJ1-1|TRBV7-9|NA
CASSAGNTEAFF
TGTGCCAGCAGCGCAGGTAACACTGAAGCTTTCTTT
>TRBJ1-4|TRBV30|TRBD1
CAWSVGTGGSEKLFF
TGTGCCTGGAGTGTAGGGACAGGGGGCTCAGAAAAACTGTTTTTT
>TRBJ2-7|TRBV6-1|TRBD1
CASSRGTGTEGEQYF
TGTGCCAGCAGTAGGGGGACAGGGACAGAGGGCGAGCAGTACTTC
>TRBJ2-7|TRBV28|TRBD2
CASRIGRGEQYF
TGTGCCAGCAGAATCGGGAGGGGCGAGCAGTACTTC
>TRBJ1-5|TRBV2|NA
CASSEFPDQPQHF
TGTGCCAGCAGTGAGTTCCCGGATCAGCCCCAGCATTTT
>TRBJ1-1|TRBV29-1|NA
CSVQTGLAEAFF
TGCAGCGTCCAAACAGGGCTGGCTGAAGCTTTCTTT
>TRBJ2-5|TRBV5-8|TRBD2
CASSLYTSGQTQYF
TGTGCCAGCAGCTTGTACACTAGCGGGCAGACCCAGTACTTC
>TRBJ1-2|TRBV15|TRBD1
CATSRAHRDRDGYTF
TGTGCCACCAGCAGAGCCCATCGGGACAGGGACGGCTACACCTTC
>TRBJ1-5|TRBV6-1|NA
CASSEVRNQPQHF
TGTGCCAGCAGTGAGGTCAGAAATCAGCCCCAGCATTTT
>TRBJ2-7|TRBV5-1|NA
CASRVGETYEQYF
TGCGCCAGCAGGGTGGGCGAAACCTACGAGCAGTACTTC
>TRBJ1-1|TRBV29-1|TRBD1
CSVLSGTGGGSTEAFF
TGCAGCGTTCTGTCCGGGACAGGGGGCGGGAGCACTGAAGCTTTCTTT
>TRBJ2-1|TRBV4-1|TRBD2
CASSQSGLGNEQFF
TGCGCCAGCAGCCAATCGGGACTAGGGAATGAGCAGTTCTTC
>TRBJ1-2|TRBV18|NA
CASSPRGTGEGYTF
TGTGCCAGCTCACCAAGAGGAACTGGCGAGGGCTACACCTTC